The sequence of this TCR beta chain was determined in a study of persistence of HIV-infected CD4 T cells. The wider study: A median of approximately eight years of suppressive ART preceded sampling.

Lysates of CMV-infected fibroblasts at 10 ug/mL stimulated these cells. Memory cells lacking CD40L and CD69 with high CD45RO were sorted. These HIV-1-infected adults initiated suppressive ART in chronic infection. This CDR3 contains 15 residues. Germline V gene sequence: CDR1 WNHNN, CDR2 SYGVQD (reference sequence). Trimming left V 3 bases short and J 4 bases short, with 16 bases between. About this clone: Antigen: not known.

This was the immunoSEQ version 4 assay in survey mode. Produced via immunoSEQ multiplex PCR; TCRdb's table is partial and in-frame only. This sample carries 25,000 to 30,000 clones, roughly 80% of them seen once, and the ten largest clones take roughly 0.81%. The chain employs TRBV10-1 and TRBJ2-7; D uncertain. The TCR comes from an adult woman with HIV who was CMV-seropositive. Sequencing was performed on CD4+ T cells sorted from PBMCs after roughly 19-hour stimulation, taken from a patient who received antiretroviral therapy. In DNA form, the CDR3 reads TGCGCCAGCAGTGAAGGTTCGGCTAACAAATACGAGCAGTACTTC. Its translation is CASSEGSANKYEQYF.